This T cell receptor (beta chain) derives from a study of blood T cell repertoires in COVID-19. Study-level background: T cells, B-cell-depleted T cells, or PBMCs provided the cDNA or gDNA that served as material.

Germline values: CDR1 MGHDK, CDR2 SYGVNS. Deletions cut 6 bases from V and 4 bases from J, with 21 bases between. This CDR3 has 16 amino acids. Per the authors' pipeline: Estimates of nucleated cell counts were drawn from the amplification of reference gene primers. Here immunoSEQ multiplex PCR was the method, and the copy in TCRdb shows in-frame clones only, minus some. V, J and clone size are those of that table, while D and trimming were read from the DNA. This table holds 150,000 or so clones, about 85% found once. The receptor was derived from a woman aged 40 to 50 with active or convalescent COVID-19. Material for sequencing was peripheral blood. The chain combines TRBV25-1 with TRBJ1-1; D is uncertain. This chain's CDR3 is CASRVNMFDTRTEAFF. In DNA, the CDR3 is TGTGCCAGCAGGGTCAATATGTTTGACACGCGCACTGAAGCTTTCTTT.